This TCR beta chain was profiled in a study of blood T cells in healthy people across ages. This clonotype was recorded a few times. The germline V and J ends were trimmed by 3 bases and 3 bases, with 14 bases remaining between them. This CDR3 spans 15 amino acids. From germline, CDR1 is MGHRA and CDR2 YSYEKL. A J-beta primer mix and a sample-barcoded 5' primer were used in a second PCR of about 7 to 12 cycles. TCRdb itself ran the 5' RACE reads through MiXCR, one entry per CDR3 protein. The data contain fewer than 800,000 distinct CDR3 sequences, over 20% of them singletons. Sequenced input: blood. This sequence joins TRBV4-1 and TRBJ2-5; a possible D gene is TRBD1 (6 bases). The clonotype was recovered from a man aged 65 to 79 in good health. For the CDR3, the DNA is TGCGCCAGCAGCCATGGACAGTACGGGGAAGAGACCCAGTACTTC. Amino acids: CASSHGQYGEETQYF.